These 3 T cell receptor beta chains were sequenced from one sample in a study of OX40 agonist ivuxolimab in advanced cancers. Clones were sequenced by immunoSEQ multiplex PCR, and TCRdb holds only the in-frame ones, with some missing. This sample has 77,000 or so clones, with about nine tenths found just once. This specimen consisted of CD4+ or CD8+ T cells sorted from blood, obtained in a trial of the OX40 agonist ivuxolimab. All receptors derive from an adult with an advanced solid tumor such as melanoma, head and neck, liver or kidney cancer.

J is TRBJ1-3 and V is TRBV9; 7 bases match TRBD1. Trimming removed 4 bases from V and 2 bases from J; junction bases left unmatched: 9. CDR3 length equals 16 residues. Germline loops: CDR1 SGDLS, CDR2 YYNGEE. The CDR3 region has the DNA TGTGCCAGCAGCTCGTCACAGGGGAGGACTGGAAACACCATATATTTT. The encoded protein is CASSSSQGRTGNTIYF.

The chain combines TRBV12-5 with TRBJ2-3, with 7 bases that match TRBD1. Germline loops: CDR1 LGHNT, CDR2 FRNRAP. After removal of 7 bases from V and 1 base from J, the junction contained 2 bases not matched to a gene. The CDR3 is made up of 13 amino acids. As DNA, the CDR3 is TGTGCTAGTGACCAGGGGGGCACAGATACGCAGTATTTT. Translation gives CASDQGGTDTQYF.

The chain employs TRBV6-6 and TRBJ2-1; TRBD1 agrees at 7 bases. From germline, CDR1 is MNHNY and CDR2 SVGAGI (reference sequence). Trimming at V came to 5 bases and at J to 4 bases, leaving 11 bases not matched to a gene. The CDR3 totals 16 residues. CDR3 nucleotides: TGTGCCAGCAGTAATACCGACAGGGTCCTTTACAATGAGCAGTTCTTC. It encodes CASSNTDRVLYNEQFF.